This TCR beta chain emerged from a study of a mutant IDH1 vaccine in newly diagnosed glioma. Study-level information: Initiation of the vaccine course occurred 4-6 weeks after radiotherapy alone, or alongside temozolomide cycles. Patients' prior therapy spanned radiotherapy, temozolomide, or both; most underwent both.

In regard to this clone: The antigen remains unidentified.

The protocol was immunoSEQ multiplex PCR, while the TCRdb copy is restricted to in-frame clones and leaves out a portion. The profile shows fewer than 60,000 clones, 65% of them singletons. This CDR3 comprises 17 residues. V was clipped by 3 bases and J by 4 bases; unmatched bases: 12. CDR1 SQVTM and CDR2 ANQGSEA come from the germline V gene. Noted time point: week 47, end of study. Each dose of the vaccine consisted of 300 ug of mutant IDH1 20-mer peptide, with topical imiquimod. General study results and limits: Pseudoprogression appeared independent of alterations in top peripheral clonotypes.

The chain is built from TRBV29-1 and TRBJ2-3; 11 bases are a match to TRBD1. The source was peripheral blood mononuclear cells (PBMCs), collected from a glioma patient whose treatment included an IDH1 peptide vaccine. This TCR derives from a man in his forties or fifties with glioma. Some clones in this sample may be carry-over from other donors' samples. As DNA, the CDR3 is TGCAGCGTTGACTTACCCCCTGGACAGGGGGCCGCAGATACGCAGTATTTT. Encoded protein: CSVDLPPGQGAADTQYF.